This T cell receptor beta chain was profiled in a study of control samples from healthy donors and cancer patients. This table comes from immunoSEQ multiplex PCR, and its TCRdb copy is limited to in-frame clones, with some not included. Of 150,000 or so clones in the sample, 93% were seen once. CDR3 length equals 15 residues. V was pared by 2 bases and J by 6 bases, with 17 bases between. Germline CDR1 and CDR2: SGHDN and FVKESK. The sequenced sample was blood. The sequence was obtained from a man in his fifties in good health. The rearrangement uses TRBV14 and TRBJ2-7, with D unresolved. The CDR3 reads CASSQTGGVFGEQYF. Here the CDR3 DNA reads TGTGCCAGCAGCCAAACGGGTGGGGTGTTTGGCGAGCAGTACTTC.